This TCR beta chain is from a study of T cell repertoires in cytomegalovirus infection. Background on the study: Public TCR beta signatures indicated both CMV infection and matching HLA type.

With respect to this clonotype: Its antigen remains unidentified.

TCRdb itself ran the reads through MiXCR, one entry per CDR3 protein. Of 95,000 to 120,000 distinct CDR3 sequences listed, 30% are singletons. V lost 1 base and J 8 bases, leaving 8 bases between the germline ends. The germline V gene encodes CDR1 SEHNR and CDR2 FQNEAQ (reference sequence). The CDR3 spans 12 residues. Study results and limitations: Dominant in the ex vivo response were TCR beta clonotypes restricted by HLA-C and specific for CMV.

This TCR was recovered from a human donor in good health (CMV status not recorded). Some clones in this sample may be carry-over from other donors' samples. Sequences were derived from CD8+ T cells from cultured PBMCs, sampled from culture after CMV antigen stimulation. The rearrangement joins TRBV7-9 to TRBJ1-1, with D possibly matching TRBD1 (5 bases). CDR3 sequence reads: CASSLGGMEAFF. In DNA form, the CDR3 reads TGTGCCAGCAGCTTAGGGGGGATGGAAGCTTTCTTT. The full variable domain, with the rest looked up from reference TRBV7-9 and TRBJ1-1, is DTGVSQNPRHKITKRGQNVTFRCDPISEHNRLYWYRQTLGQGPEFLTYFQNEAQLEKSRLLSDRFSAERPKGSFSTLEIQRTEQGDSAMYLCASSLGGMEAFFGQGTRLTVV.